This TCR beta chain was sequenced for a study of cytomegalovirus exposure and HLA in healthy donors. Study-level results: Later work found that TCR association rates differed between HLA loci; DRB1 had the most and HLA-C the fewest.

In this sample, this clone turned up once. Its matching antigen is unknown. PCR involved 60 Vbeta and 13 Jbeta primers. Clones were sequenced by immunoSEQ multiplex PCR, and TCRdb holds only the in-frame ones, with some missing. The table records more than 95,000 clones, around 80% of them present only once. Sequencing used PBMCs. This receptor was identified in a man aged 25-45 years in good health and CMV-seropositive.

The CDR3 reads CASSAWGPGGETQYF. The DNA for the CDR3 is TGCGCCAGCAGCGCCTGGGGACCCGGGGGAGAGACCCAGTACTTC. The J gene is TRBJ2-5, the V gene TRBV5-1; the D gene is possibly TRBD2 (6 bases). Trimming pared 4 bases from V and 4 bases from J, leaving 17 bases between. Germline V gives CDR1 SGHRS, CDR2 YFSETQ. The CDR3 is 15 residues long.